Listed below are T cell receptor beta chains from one sample, sequenced in a study of shared clonotypes between healthy human individuals. This table comes from immunoSEQ multiplex PCR, and its TCRdb copy is limited to in-frame clones, with some not included. Here the sample spans approximately 1.5 million clones, 95% to 99% being singletons. Specimen: naive CD4+ T cells sorted from blood. Receptor source: a man aged 25-45 years in good health. Each CDR3 is given with its conserved first and last residue. A D gene is named only where the DNA matches it firmly.

j_call | d_call | v_call | cdr3_nt | cdr3_aa
TRBJ2-1 | TRBD2 | TRBV12-5 | TGTGCTAGTGGTTTGGTGGCTAGCGGAGCCCCCTACAATGAGCAGTTCTTC | CASGLVASGAPYNEQFF
TRBJ2-3 | TRBD2 | TRBV25-1 | TGTGCCAGCAGCAGGGACCCGGGACTAGCGGAGTCAGATACGCAGTATTTT | CASSRDPGLAESDTQYF
TRBJ2-2 | NA | TRBV5-1 | TGCGCCAGCAGCGGTGGAAACACCGGGGAGCTGTTTTTT | CASSGGNTGELFF
TRBJ2-7 | NA | TRBV11-2 | TGTGCCAGCAGCCCGACAGGGAGGGACCAGAACTTC | CASSPTGRDQNF
TRBJ2-7 | NA | TRBV18 | TGTGCCAGCTCACCATCCACCGGGAGCACCCACGAGCAGTACTTC | CASSPSTGSTHEQYF
TRBJ2-7 | TRBD1 | TRBV6-6 | TGTGCCAGCAGTGACAGGGTCCCCTCGACCTACGAGCAGTACTTC | CASSDRVPSTYEQYF
TRBJ2-1 | TRBD2 | TRBV7-2 | TGTGCCAGCACTGGACTAGCGGACTACAATGAGCAGTTCTTC | CASTGLADYNEQFF
TRBJ2-3 | NA | TRBV7-9 | TGTGCCAGCAGCTTAGATATCAGCGTGGATACGCAGTATTTT | CASSLDISVDTQYF
TRBJ2-1 | TRBD2 | TRBV2 | TGTGCCAGCAGTGAATTTGGTAGCGGGACCCACAATGAGCAGTTCTTC | CASSEFGSGTHNEQFF
TRBJ2-7 | NA | TRBV28 | TGTGCCAGCAGCCACGCCTCTATGACAGGTACCTACGAGCAGTACTTC | CASSHASMTGTYEQYF
TRBJ1-1 | NA | TRBV11-3 | TGTGCCAGCAGCTTAGTTGGGGGGGGACATGAAGCTTTCTTT | CASSLVGGGHEAFF
TRBJ2-7 | NA | TRBV28 | TGTGCCAGCAGTTTAGCGGACTTCTCCTACGAGCAGTACTTC | CASSLADFSYEQYF
TRBJ2-7 | TRBD2 | TRBV7-8 | TGTGCCAGCAGCACAGGACTAGCCCCCTACGAGCAGTACTTC | CASSTGLAPYEQYF
TRBJ2-3 | NA | TRBV18 | TGTGCCAGCTCACCGGCGGGGATCACAGATACGCAGTATTTT | CASSPAGITDTQYF
TRBJ2-7 | NA | TRBV6-1 | TGTGCCAGCAGCGACGGGTCGGGGAACTACGAGCAGTACTTC | CASSDGSGNYEQYF
TRBJ1-1 | NA | TRBV20-1 | TGCAGTGCTATAAAAGCTGAAGCTTTCTTT | CSAIKAEAFF